These T cell receptor beta chains were read from a single sample in a study of spatial heterogeneity in lung cancer. TCRdb reprocessed the 5' RACE reads via MiXCR and lists one record per CDR3 protein. Of about 92,000 distinct CDR3 sequences in the sample, less than 15% were seen once. This sample comprised PBMCs, obtained at surgery. These receptor sequences come from a male donor with early-stage non-small cell lung cancer. The CDR3 runs from the conserved cysteine through the conserved F or W. The order of the fields is D gene, clone size, J gene, V gene, CDR3 protein, CDR3 DNA. D genes are given only for firm matches. Only part of the rows carry a size: once, few, many, or a class if the clone is expanded.

>NA|NA|TRBJ1-6|TRBV4-2
CASSQDRGGRSPLHF
TGTGCCAGCAGCCAAGACAGGGGAGGCCGTTCACCCCTCCACTTT
>NA|NA|TRBJ2-1|TRBV7-2
CASSVSEEMEFF
TGTGCCAGCAGCGTTTCCGAAGAAATGGAGTTCTTC
>TRBD1|NA|TRBJ1-5|TRBV27
CASSSGQGDQPQHF
TGTGCCAGCAGTTCCGGACAGGGGGATCAGCCCCAGCATTTT
>NA|few|TRBJ2-1|TRBV9
CASRSPDWDEQFF
TGTGCCAGCAGAAGTCCAGACTGGGATGAGCAGTTCTTC
>NA|many|TRBJ1-2|TRBV2
CASSPASNTNYGYTF
TGTGCCAGTAGCCCCGCCAGCAACACTAACTATGGCTACACCTTC
>NA|NA|TRBJ2-2|TRBV15
CATSGTRKPNTGELFF
TGTGCCACCAGCGGGACGAGGAAGCCTAACACCGGGGAGCTGTTTTTT
>TRBD1|many|TRBJ1-1|TRBV6-5
CASSSGTGLNTEAFF
TGTGCCAGCAGTTCCGGGACAGGGTTGAACACTGAAGCTTTCTTT
>NA|NA|TRBJ1-4|TRBV25-1
CASSPSSYLGEKLFF
TGTGCCAGCAGTCCCTCCTCCTATTTGGGGGAAAAACTGTTTTTT
>TRBD2|few|TRBJ2-3|TRBV27
CASSTEGLAGGTDTQYF
TGTGCCAGCAGTACCGAGGGACTAGCGGGAGGCACAGATACGCAGTATTTT
>NA|many|TRBJ2-1|TRBV27
CASSSHEQFF
TGTGCCAGCAGTTCCCATGAGCAGTTCTTC
>TRBD2|few|TRBJ2-2|TRBV7-9
CASSLDSASGSRTGELFF
TGTGCCAGCAGCTTAGACTCGGCTAGCGGGAGTCGGACCGGGGAGCTGTTTTTT
>NA|NA|TRBJ2-5|TRBV18
CASSEGRVETQYF
TGTGCCAGCTCAGAAGGAAGGGTAGAGACCCAGTACTTC
>TRBD2|few|TRBJ2-1|TRBV5-1
CASSLPGSGSFEQFF
TGCGCCAGCAGCTTGCCCGGGAGCGGGAGCTTTGAGCAGTTCTTC
>NA|NA|TRBJ2-1|TRBV20-1
CRGVSSNEQFF
TGCAGGGGGGTTTCCTCCAATGAGCAGTTCTTC
>NA|few|TRBJ2-2|TRBV10-2
CASSEGSGNTGELFF
TGCGCCAGCAGTGAAGGTAGCGGGAACACCGGGGAGCTGTTTTTT
>NA|NA|TRBJ2-7|TRBV4-2
CASSLNSGYEQYF
TGTGCCAGCAGCCTTAATTCTGGATACGAGCAGTACTTC
>TRBD1|NA|TRBJ2-3|TRBV7-3
CASSLMGTGFPDTQYF
TGTGCCAGCAGCTTAATGGGGACAGGGTTCCCAGATACGCAGTATTTT